This passage covers 18 T cell receptor beta chains from one sample sequenced in a study of blood T cell repertoires in COVID-19. Sequencing used immunoSEQ multiplex PCR; TCRdb keeps in-frame clones, though not all of them. The sample lists some 160,000 clones, 78% occurring once. Source material: peripheral blood. The receptors were sampled from a woman older than 75 with acute or convalescent COVID-19.

This clone was found once. The chain joins TRBV5-1 to TRBJ2-7, with 10 bases lining up with TRBD1. Germline values: CDR1 SGHRS, CDR2 YFSETQ. The CDR3 consists of 16 residues. Losses at the gene ends were 5 bases for V and 0 bases for J; bases not matched to a gene: 8. The CDR3 DNA reads as TGCGCCAGCAGTATGACAGGGGGCTTCCTCTCCTACGAGCAGTACTTC. Protein: CASSMTGGFLSYEQYF.

This clone has just a few counts. This chain links TRBV27 with TRBJ1-1; 9 positions match TRBD1. J was trimmed by 4 bases and V by 3 bases; bases with no gene match: 6. This CDR3 has 15 residues. In germline, CDR1 is MNHEY, CDR2 SMNVEV (reference sequence). The CDR3 nucleotides read TGTGCCAGCAGTTTTGGGCGGGACAGGGTCACTGAAGCTTTCTTT. It yields the protein CASSFGRDRVTEAFF.

The chain is built from TRBV7-2 and TRBJ2-4; 12 bases line up with TRBD2. The CDR3 is made up of 16 amino acids. CDR1 is SGHTA and CDR2 is FQGNSA in the germline V gene. V lost 5 bases to trimming and J lost 2 bases; unmatched junction nucleotides: 4. CDR3 bases: TGTGCCAGCAGCCAGACTAGCGGGGGCCCCAAAAACATTCAGTACTTC. Its protein product is CASSQTSGGPKNIQYF.

The sample holds a few counts of this clone. V gene TRBV6-4 combines with J gene TRBJ2-3, with 8 bases lining up with TRBD2. V shed 4 bases and J 0 bases; nucleotides not matched to a gene: 0. Germline V lookup: CDR1 MRHNA, CDR2 SNTAGT. The CDR3 spans 14 residues. The DNA for the CDR3 is TGTGCCAGCAGTGCTAGCGGGAGCACAGATACGCAGTATTTT. Its protein product is CASSASGSTDTQYF.

V gene TRBV11-3 combines with J gene TRBJ2-7; TRBD1 aligns across 9 bases. Germline loops: CDR1 SGHNT, CDR2 YENEEA. J lost 5 bases, V lost 2 bases, and 13 bases had no gene match. The CDR3 has 17 residues. CDR3 in DNA: TGTGCCAGCAGCTTAAGGGGTCCGGGACAGGGTTTCGACGAGCAGTACTTC. This codes for CASSLRGPGQGFDEQYF.

The genes are TRBV18 and TRBJ1-2; D is perhaps TRBD1 (5 bases). The CDR3 consists of 14 residues. Germline V gives CDR1 KGHSH, CDR2 LQKENI. V was trimmed by 1 base and J by 7 bases, leaving 13 bases between them. The CDR3 is CASSPLSRQGGYTF. CDR3 coding DNA: TGTGCCAGCTCACCACTTTCCCGCCAGGGTGGCTACACCTTC.

This clone was seen a few times. This chain connects TRBV19 to TRBJ1-5; the match to TRBD1 covers 10 bases. The CDR3 loop spans 15 amino acids. Germline V CDR1 and CDR2: LNHDA, SQIVND (reference sequence). V lost 3 bases to trimming and J lost 9 bases; unmatched junction nucleotides: 8. The CDR3 loop is CASSISWGQGWPQHF. The CDR3 DNA follows: TGTGCCAGTAGTATTTCGTGGGGACAGGGGTGGCCCCAGCATTTT. The complete variable domain, with remaining parts taken from reference TRBV19 and TRBJ1-5, reads DGGITQSPKYLFRKEGQNVTLSCEQNLNHDAMYWYRQDPGQGLRLIYYSQIVNDFQKGDIAEGYSVSREKKESFPLTVTSAQKNPTAFYLCASSISWGQGWPQHFGDGTRLSIL.

The CDR3 nucleotides are TGCGCCAGCAGCTTGGTAGCGGGGGGCACAGATACGCAGTATTTT. This gives the protein CASSLVAGGTDTQYF. The rearrangement joins TRBV5-1 to TRBJ2-3, with 9 bases matching TRBD2. Per germline, CDR1 SGHRS and CDR2 YFSETQ. The CDR3 has 15 amino acids. J was trimmed by 1 base and V by 0 bases; bases with no gene match: 0.

In this sample, this clone turned up once. The chain carries TRBV15 and TRBJ2-3; D is ambiguous. Germline V lookup: CDR1 LNHNV, CDR2 YYDKDF (reference sequence). The CDR3 extends over 14 amino acids. V was trimmed by 1 base and J by 5 bases, leaving 10 bases between them. The CDR3 nucleotides are TGTGCCACCAGCAGAGCTATGTCAGGAGATACGCAGTATTTT. Its protein product is CATSRAMSGDTQYF. The complete variable domain, with remaining parts taken from reference TRBV15 and TRBJ2-3, reads DAMVIQNPRYQVTQFGKPVTLSCSQTLNHNVMYWYQQKSSQAPKLLFHYYDKDFNNEADTPDNFQSRRPNTSFCFLDIRSPGLGDTAMYLCATSRAMSGDTQYFGPGTRLTVL.

This clone was seen only once. This chain links TRBV5-4 with TRBJ1-5; D unresolved. The CDR3 totals 12 residues. Germline V gene lookup returns CDR1 SGHNT and CDR2 YYREEE (reference sequence). V gave up 3 bases and J gave up 4 bases, with 5 bases separating them. The CDR3 region has the DNA TGTGCCAGCAGCTCTCCTAATCAGCCCCAGCATTTT. Residues: CASSSPNQPQHF. The full variable domain, its missing parts supplied by reference TRBV5-4 and TRBJ1-5, is ETGVTQSPTHLIKTRGQQVTLRCSSQSGHNTVSWYQQALGQGPQFIFQYYREEENGRGNFPPRFSGLQFPNYSSELNVNALELDDSALYLCASSSPNQPQHFGDGTRLSIL.

This chain joins TRBV20-1 and TRBJ1-4, with a tentative D call TRBD1 (5 bases). V shed 3 bases and J shed 3 bases, with 11 bases lying between them. The V gene's germline CDR1 is DFQATT and CDR2 SNEGSKA (reference sequence). The CDR3 extends over 14 amino acids. The CDR3 coding sequence is TGCAGTGCTAGTTCGGCGGGGGCTAATGAAAAACTGTTTTTT. This encodes CSASSAGANEKLFF.

This rearrangement joins TRBV19 to TRBJ2-4, with 7 bases lining up with TRBD2. Losses at the gene ends were 3 bases for V and 0 bases for J; bases not matched to a gene: 2. The CDR3 runs 15 residues. The germline CDR1 and CDR2 sequences are LNHDA and SQIVND (reference sequence). CDR3 DNA sequence: TGTGCCAGTAGTATGGGAGGGGTAGCCAAAAACATTCAGTACTTC. It translates to CASSMGGVAKNIQYF.

This chain links TRBV5-1 with TRBJ1-1; 7 positions agree with TRBD1. Germline values: CDR1 SGHRS, CDR2 YFSETQ. The length of the CDR3 is 16 residues. V was pared by 7 bases and J by 11 bases, with 23 bases of the junction left unmatched. CDR3 sequence reads: CASWGPLQGGAVGAFF. The CDR3 bases are TGCGCCAGCTGGGGACCCCTCCAGGGGGGAGCCGTGGGGGCTTTCTTT.

This clone has just one count. The chain links TRBV19 to TRBJ1-1; TRBD1 matches 9 bases. V was pared by 7 bases and J by 8 bases, with 14 bases of the junction left unmatched. Germline lookup yields CDR1 LNHDA and CDR2 SQIVND (reference sequence). This CDR3 region has 15 residues. Written as DNA, the CDR3 is TGTGCCAGTACCCTTCTCACAGGGGGCCTCGGCGAAGCTTTCTTT. It codes for CASTLLTGGLGEAFF.

The chain has TRBV16 and TRBJ1-1, with D hard to call. The CDR3 runs to 12 residues. In germline, CDR1 is KGHSY, CDR2 FQNENV. Deletions cut 3 bases from V and 1 base from J, with 3 bases between. In nucleotides, the CDR3 is TGTGCCAGCAGCCACTGGAACACTGAAGCTTTCTTT. It translates to CASSHWNTEAFF.

A word on this clone: In the same sample, other DNA sequences code for this CDR3. The chain is built from TRBV19 and TRBJ1-2; the D is unclear. The germline CDR1 and CDR2 sequences are LNHDA and SQIVND (reference sequence). The CDR3 consists of 12 residues. V shed 5 bases and J shed 5 bases, with 9 bases lying between them. CDR3 bases: TGTGCCAGTAGTCGGTCCAATTATGGCTACACCTTC. Protein product: CASSRSNYGYTF. The full variable domain, its missing parts supplied by reference TRBV19 and TRBJ1-2, is DGGITQSPKYLFRKEGQNVTLSCEQNLNHDAMYWYRQDPGQGLRLIYYSQIVNDFQKGDIAEGYSVSREKKESFPLTVTSAQKNPTAFYLCASSRSNYGYTFGSGTRLTVV.

The V gene is TRBV5-4, the J gene TRBJ1-3, with 10 bases aligning to TRBD1. The ends lost 1 base at V and 9 bases at J; junction bases unmatched: 10. Germline V gene data show CDR1 as SGHNT and CDR2 as YYREEE (reference sequence). The CDR3 contains 16 residues. The CDR3 DNA reads as TGTGCCAGCAGCTTGTCGGCGGGACAGGGGCCTCTCACCATATATTTT. Protein sequence: CASSLSAGQGPLTIYF. Using reference TRBV5-4 and TRBJ1-3 for the parts outside the CDR3, the full variable domain is ETGVTQSPTHLIKTRGQQVTLRCSSQSGHNTVSWYQQALGQGPQFIFQYYREEENGRGNFPPRFSGLQFPNYSSELNVNALELDDSALYLCASSLSAGQGPLTIYFGEGSWLTVV.

This sequence joins TRBV6-6 and TRBJ2-7; 9 bases map to TRBD1. V shed 5 bases and J 7 bases; nucleotides not matched to a gene: 9. CDR3 length: 14 amino acids. Germline V gene data show CDR1 as MNHNY and CDR2 as SVGAGI (reference sequence). The CDR3 region has the DNA TGTGCCAGCAGTACCTCACAGGGGGCGGGTGAGCAGTACTTC. Translated: CASSTSQGAGEQYF.